A selection of T cell receptor beta chains follows, all from one sample in a study of T cell changes during pregnancy in multiple sclerosis. Assay used: immunoSEQ multiplex PCR; TCRdb lists only in-frame clones, some missing. The sample carries around 56,000 clones, 90% to 95% recorded once. The specimen was CD4+ T cells from peripheral blood mononuclear cells, collected in the first trimester of pregnancy. The source of these receptors is a female donor with multiple sclerosis, enrolled in a pregnancy study. CDR3s include the opening cysteine and the closing phenylalanine or tryptophan. A D gene is named only where the DNA matches it firmly. Some rows mark clone size as missing; the rest say once, few, many or name a class of expanded clone.

DNA: TGTGCCAGCAAAGGAGGCAGTCAGGCCTCTGGAAACACCATATATTTT; CDR3: CASKGGSQASGNTIYF; length: 16; D: -; J: TRBJ1-3; V: TRBV11-2; size: -
DNA: TGCGCCAGCAGCCAAGAGGGAGCCACTGAAGCTTTCTTT; CDR3: CASSQEGATEAFF; length: 13; D: -; J: TRBJ1-1; V: TRBV4-3; size: -
DNA: TGCAGTGCTAGGTACACAGATACGCAGTATTTT; CDR3: CSARYTDTQYF; length: 11; D: -; J: TRBJ2-3; V: TRBV20-1; size: -
DNA: TGTGCCAGCAGCTTAACTAGCGGGGGATACAATGAGCAGTTCTTC; CDR3: CASSLTSGGYNEQFF; length: 15; D: TRBD2; J: TRBJ2-1; V: TRBV7-2; size: -
DNA: TGTGCCAGCAGCTTAGGACTTTATAGCAATCAGCCCCAGCATTTT; CDR3: CASSLGLYSNQPQHF; length: 15; D: -; J: TRBJ1-5; V: TRBV7-2; size: -
DNA: TGTGCCAGCAGTCAACCGTCCGGGGATCAGCCCCAGCATTTT; CDR3: CASSQPSGDQPQHF; length: 14; D: -; J: TRBJ1-5; V: TRBV11-2; size: -
DNA: TGTGCCAGTAGTATGGGGCTAGTGTACCAAGAGACCCAGTACTTC; CDR3: CASSMGLVYQETQYF; length: 15; D: -; J: TRBJ2-5; V: TRBV19; size: -
DNA: TGTGCCAGCTCACCAAAAAGCGGGGGGGCCGTCGATGAGCAGTTCTTC; CDR3: CASSPKSGGAVDEQFF; length: 16; D: TRBD2; J: TRBJ2-1; V: TRBV18; size: -
DNA: TGTGCCAGCAGTCCGGACAGGGGAGTCGTGAACACTGAAGCTTTCTTT; CDR3: CASSPDRGVVNTEAFF; length: 16; D: TRBD1; J: TRBJ1-1; V: TRBV25-1; size: many
DNA: TGTGCCAGCCGCGGGGTTGTTAACTATGGCTACACCTTC; CDR3: CASRGVVNYGYTF; length: 13; D: -; J: TRBJ1-2; V: TRBV18; size: -
DNA: TGTGCCAGCAGCTTAGGCAGGGGGATCCCCTACGAGCAGTACTTC; CDR3: CASSLGRGIPYEQYF; length: 15; D: TRBD1; J: TRBJ2-7; V: TRBV7-3; size: -
DNA: TGTGCCAGCAGCGGGGCCATGAACACTGAAGCTTTCTTT; CDR3: CASSGAMNTEAFF; length: 13; D: -; J: TRBJ1-1; V: TRBV7-2; size: few
DNA: TGCGCCAGCAGCCAAGAATTTAGCGGGGGGGAGCAGTTCTTC; CDR3: CASSQEFSGGEQFF; length: 14; D: TRBD2; J: TRBJ2-1; V: TRBV4-3; size: once
DNA: TGTGCCAGCAGGGGGACAGCTCATAGCAATCAGCCCCAGCATTTT; CDR3: CASRGTAHSNQPQHF; length: 15; D: TRBD1; J: TRBJ1-5; V: TRBV2; size: -
DNA: TGTGCCAGCAGCCTGACGAGGGACTACTGGAACATTCAGTACTTC; CDR3: CASSLTRDYWNIQYF; length: 15; D: TRBD2; J: TRBJ2-4; V: TRBV7-2; size: -
DNA: TGTGCCAGCAGCTTAGGGCAGCCAGGGGACTATGGCTACACCTTC; CDR3: CASSLGQPGDYGYTF; length: 15; D: -; J: TRBJ1-2; V: TRBV7-2; size: -
DNA: TGTGCCACCAGCAGTCGGACAGGGGGCTATGAAAAACTGTTTTTT; CDR3: CATSSRTGGYEKLFF; length: 15; D: TRBD1; J: TRBJ1-4; V: TRBV15; size: -
DNA: TGTGCCAGCAGCACCTCGGGGGGCACTGAAGCTTTCTTT; CDR3: CASSTSGGTEAFF; length: 13; D: -; J: TRBJ1-1; V: TRBV11-3; size: -
DNA: TGTGCCATCAGCGGACTAGCGGGCCATACGAGGGAGCAGTTCTTC; CDR3: CAISGLAGHTREQFF; length: 15; D: TRBD2; J: TRBJ2-1; V: TRBV10-3; size: -
DNA: TGTGCCTGGAGTCGTCACGGAACAGGGCCCCTCTATCAGCCCCAGCATTTT; CDR3: CAWSRHGTGPLYQPQHF; length: 17; D: -; J: TRBJ1-5; V: TRBV30; size: -
DNA: TGTGCCAGCAGCGTAGCTACTAGCGGGGGGCAAGAGACCCAGTACTTC; CDR3: CASSVATSGGQETQYF; length: 16; D: TRBD2; J: TRBJ2-5; V: TRBV9; size: -
DNA: TGTGCCAGCTCCTCCGACAGGGCCTATGGCTACACCTTC; CDR3: CASSSDRAYGYTF; length: 13; D: TRBD1; J: TRBJ1-2; V: TRBV18; size: -
DNA: TGTGCCAGCAGTTATACAGGGGGAAGGTCCTACGAGCAGTACTTC; CDR3: CASSYTGGRSYEQYF; length: 15; D: TRBD1; J: TRBJ2-7; V: TRBV7-9; size: -
DNA: TGTGCTAGTGGTTTGGTCATAGCGGGGGTAGAGACCCAGTACTTC; CDR3: CASGLVIAGVETQYF; length: 15; D: TRBD2; J: TRBJ2-5; V: TRBV12-5; size: -
DNA: TGTGCCATCAGTAAGAGGAACAGGGGTTCAAGCTCTGGAAACACCATATATTTT; CDR3: CAISKRNRGSSSGNTIYF; length: 18; D: TRBD1; J: TRBJ1-3; V: TRBV10-3; size: -
DNA: TGTGCCAGCAGCGGACGGACACCTAGGAGCTACACCTTC; CDR3: CASSGRTPRSYTF; length: 13; D: -; J: TRBJ1-2; V: TRBV7-8; size: few
DNA: TGCAGCGTCTGTCTGAGCCAAGAGACCCAGTACTTC; CDR3: CSVCLSQETQYF; length: 12; D: -; J: TRBJ2-5; V: TRBV29-1; size: -
DNA: TGTGCCAGCAGCCTATCGGGAGGGAACACTGAAGCTTTCTTT; CDR3: CASSLSGGNTEAFF; length: 14; D: -; J: TRBJ1-1; V: TRBV11-1; size: -
DNA: TGTGCCAGCACCCATTCGGGGGGGCCTAAAGCTTTCTTT; CDR3: CASTHSGGPKAFF; length: 13; D: -; J: TRBJ1-1; V: TRBV25-1; size: few
DNA: TGTGCCAGCAGCTTAGTAGGGGACAGGGGCTACGAGCAGTACTTC; CDR3: CASSLVGDRGYEQYF; length: 15; D: TRBD1; J: TRBJ2-7; V: TRBV7-2; size: -
DNA: TGTGCCAGCAGCTTAGCGCTAAGGGGAATCAACACTGAAGCTTTCTTT; CDR3: CASSLALRGINTEAFF; length: 16; D: -; J: TRBJ1-1; V: TRBV7-6; size: few
DNA: TGTGCCAGCAGGCTGACAGGGTCCTCCTACGAGCAGTACTTC; CDR3: CASRLTGSSYEQYF; length: 14; D: TRBD1; J: TRBJ2-7; V: TRBV6-5; size: -
DNA: TGTGCCACCCAGAGGGAACAAGGCACAGATACGCAGTATTTT; CDR3: CATQREQGTDTQYF; length: 14; D: -; J: TRBJ2-3; V: TRBV7-2; size: -
DNA: TGTGCCAGCAGCTTGGCAACGGACAGGGCGGACGAGCAGTACTTC; CDR3: CASSLATDRADEQYF; length: 15; D: TRBD1; J: TRBJ2-7; V: TRBV5-8; size: -
DNA: TGTGCCAGCAGTTACCGTCCCTCTGGGGGGTCACCCCTCCACTTT; CDR3: CASSYRPSGGSPLHF; length: 15; D: -; J: TRBJ1-6; V: TRBV6-5; size: -
DNA: TGTGCCACCAGCAGAGGACTAGCGGGGGCATACAATGAGCAGTTCTTC; CDR3: CATSRGLAGAYNEQFF; length: 16; D: TRBD2; J: TRBJ2-1; V: TRBV15; size: once
DNA: TGTGCCAGCAGCAAAGGGGCCGTGGCTAATGAAAAACTGTTTTTT; CDR3: CASSKGAVANEKLFF; length: 15; D: -; J: TRBJ1-4; V: TRBV21-1; size: -
DNA: TGCGCCAGCAGTTTGGGCTACAGGGTGAACACCGGGGAGCTGTTTTTT; CDR3: CASSLGYRVNTGELFF; length: 16; D: -; J: TRBJ2-2; V: TRBV5-1; size: -